This T cell receptor (beta chain) emerged from a study of CXCR3-negative and CXCR3-positive naive CD8 T cells. Germline CDR1 and CDR2: SEHNR and FQNEAQ (reference sequence). This CDR3 spans 14 amino acids. General study points: Relative to CXCR3-negative naive cells, CXCR3-positive naive cells had more hydrophobic TRB CDR3s.

The authors prepared UMI-labeled TRB cDNA libraries by 5' RACE. Using the 5' RACE reads, TCRdb records one entry per CDR3 protein without DNA. This table holds about 98,000 distinct CDR3 sequences. In regard to this clonotype: Its antigen is not known.

Sample: naive CXCR3+ CD8+ T cells from blood. The subset denotes: CD45RO-CCR7+CD27+CD95- naive CD8+ T cells expressing CXCR3 (TNR3+). The clonotype originates from a human donor in good health. Some clones in this sample may be carry-over from other donors' samples. This sequence joins TRBV7-9 and TRBJ1-1; TCRdb reports TRBD1, a call that lacks DNA to check it against. This chain's CDR3 is CASTPRQGDTEAFF.